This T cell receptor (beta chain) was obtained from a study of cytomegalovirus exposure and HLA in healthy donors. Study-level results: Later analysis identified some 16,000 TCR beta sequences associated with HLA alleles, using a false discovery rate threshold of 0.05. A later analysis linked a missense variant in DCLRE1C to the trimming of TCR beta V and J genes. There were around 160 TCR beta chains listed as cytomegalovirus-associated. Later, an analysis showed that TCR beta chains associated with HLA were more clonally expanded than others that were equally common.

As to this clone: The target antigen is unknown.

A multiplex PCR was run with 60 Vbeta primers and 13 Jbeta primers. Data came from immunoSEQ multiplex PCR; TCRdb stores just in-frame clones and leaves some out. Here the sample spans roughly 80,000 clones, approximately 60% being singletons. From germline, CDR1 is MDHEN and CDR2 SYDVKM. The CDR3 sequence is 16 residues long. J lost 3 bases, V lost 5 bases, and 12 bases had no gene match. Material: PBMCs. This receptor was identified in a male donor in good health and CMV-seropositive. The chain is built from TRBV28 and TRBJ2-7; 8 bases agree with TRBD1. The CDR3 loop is CASSPLPGQGHYEQYF. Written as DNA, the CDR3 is TGTGCCAGCAGTCCTCTCCCAGGACAGGGCCACTACGAGCAGTACTTC.